These 28 T cell receptor beta chains were all obtained from the same sample, sequenced in a study of blood T cell repertoires in COVID-19 (dated by TCRdb to 2020 to 2022). The library came from the immunoSEQ multiplex PCR assay. Not all clones reach the TCRdb copy of this immuneACCESS table, which keeps in-frame sequences only. Checked studies attribute under half of the gap to unresolved V genes and leave the rest unexplained. This sample holds 350,000 to 400,000 clones; almost 90% were observed only once. Jointly, the top ten make up around 6.3% of the sample. Material for sequencing was peripheral blood. The receptors were gathered from a man aged 18 to 35 with active or convalescent COVID-19.

This chain connects TRBV18 to TRBJ1-1; unclear D gene. Germline V gene lookup returns CDR1 KGHSH and CDR2 LQKENI. The CDR3 has 14 amino acids. Trimming pared 4 bases from V and 2 bases from J, leaving 11 bases between. The CDR3 loop is CASSRSNLNTEAFF. DNA of the CDR3: TGTGCCAGCTCACGATCGAACCTAAACACTGAAGCTTTCTTT.

This sequence joins TRBV28 and TRBJ1-5, with TRBD1 as a possible D gene (6 bases). This CDR3 is built from 16 residues. CDR1 is MDHEN and CDR2 is SYDVKM in the germline V gene. V was clipped by 3 bases and J by 4 bases, with 16 bases between them. Here the CDR3 reads CASSFLQGGGNQPQHF. The CDR3 coding sequence is TGTGCCAGCAGTTTTCTACAGGGTGGGGGTAATCAGCCCCAGCATTTT. The full variable domain, with the rest looked up from reference TRBV28 and TRBJ1-5, is DVKVTQSSRYLVKRTGEKVFLECVQDMDHENMFWYRQDPGLGLRLIYFSYDVKMKEKGDIPEGYSVSREKKERFSLILESASTNQTSMYLCASSFLQGGGNQPQHFGDGTRLSIL.

The chain joins TRBV25-1 to TRBJ1-5; 8 bases fit TRBD1. With V trimmed by 4 bases and J by 10 bases, 9 bases remained unmatched. The germline CDR1 and CDR2 sequences are MGHDK and SYGVNS. The CDR3 sequence is 14 residues long. The CDR3 DNA reads TGTGCCAGCAGTGCCCAGGGGGCCCAAGTACCCCAGCATTTT. It translates to CASSAQGAQVPQHF.

The gene calls are TRBV6-5 and TRBJ2-2, with D tentatively TRBD1 (5 bases). V lost 2 bases and J lost 5, with 12 bases in between. The germline CDR1 and CDR2 sequences are MNHEY and SVGAGI. The CDR3 is made up of 15 amino acids. The CDR3 DNA reads as TGTGCCAGCAGTTACCGCCAGGGTCGGACCGGGGAGCTGTTTTTT. It translates to CASSYRQGRTGELFF.

This clone showed up just once. V is TRBV7-3 and J is TRBJ1-6; D gene unclear. Looked up from germline, CDR1 is SGHTA and CDR2 is FQGTGA. V was clipped by 4 bases and J by 10 bases, with 17 bases between them. CDR3 size: 15 residues. DNA for the CDR3: TGTGCCAGCAGCTCCGCTCGTGAACGGTACTCACCCCTCCACTTT. It is translated as CASSSARERYSPLHF.

The genes are TRBV28 and TRBJ2-7, with a weak D call TRBD2 (5 bases). Germline CDR1 MDHEN, CDR2 SYDVKM. This CDR3 comprises 13 residues. V shed 4 bases and J shed 4 bases, with 11 bases lying between them. CDR3 amino acids: CASSYLGSYEQYF. The CDR3 DNA reads as TGTGCCAGCAGTTATCTGGGGAGTTACGAGCAGTACTTC.

The rearrangement joins TRBV6-5 to TRBJ1-2; 7 nucleotides line up with TRBD1. The CDR3 contains 14 residues. The trim removed 3 bases at V and 5 bases at J, leaving 6 bases unmatched. Germline V gene data show CDR1 as MNHEY and CDR2 as SVGAGI. The CDR3 protein is CASSYREQGYGYTF. The CDR3 region has the DNA TGTGCCAGCAGTTATAGAGAACAGGGGTATGGCTACACCTTC.

The rearrangement links TRBV5-1 to TRBJ1-2; D unresolved. Trimming took off 3 bases at V and 4 bases at J, with 16 bases between the two ends. CDR1 and CDR2 (germline): SGHRS, YFSETQ. CDR3 length: 15 amino acids. The CDR3 DNA sequence: TGCGCCAGCAGCTCATATCTTGGGCAGACCTATGGCTACACCTTC. Translation: CASSSYLGQTYGYTF.

The chain couples TRBV7-9 to TRBJ2-7, with 8 nucleotides matching TRBD1. Per germline, CDR1 SEHNR and CDR2 FQNEAQ (reference sequence). Losses at the gene ends were 5 bases for V and 6 bases for J; bases not matched to a gene: 9. There are 14 residues in the CDR3. The CDR3 loop is CASSPGQGRGEQYF. CDR3 DNA: TGTGCCAGCAGCCCCGGACAGGGCCGCGGCGAGCAGTACTTC.

The V and J genes are TRBV18 and TRBJ2-2; 10 nucleotides line up with TRBD1. The germline gives CDR1 KGHSH, CDR2 LQKENI. V lost 4 bases, J lost 7 bases, and 3 bases stayed unmatched. The CDR3 totals 14 residues. In DNA form, the CDR3 reads TGTGCCAGCTCACAGACAGGGGGCAACGGGGAGCTGTTTTTT. Translating gives CASSQTGGNGELFF.

The chain employs TRBV7-2 and TRBJ2-7, with D maybe TRBD1 (5 bases). Trimming removed 2 bases from V and 2 bases from J, with 13 bases in between. Germline lookup yields CDR1 SGHTA and CDR2 FQGNSA. The CDR3 is 15 residues long. The CDR3 spells CASSLRVQDTYEQYF. DNA of the CDR3: TGTGCCAGCAGCTTACGCGTTCAGGACACCTACGAGCAGTACTTC.

The chain links TRBV10-3 to TRBJ1-5; D is undetermined. CDR1 and CDR2 (germline): ENHRY, SYGVKD. The CDR3 has 14 residues. V lost 5 bases and J 3 bases, leaving 11 bases between the germline ends. CDR3 in DNA: TGTGCCATCAGTTCCGGGAACTTCAATCAGCCCCAGCATTTT. This gives the protein CAISSGNFNQPQHF.

The V call is TRBV27, the J call TRBJ2-2; 7 bases match TRBD1. CDR1 and CDR2 from the germline V gene are MNHEY and SMNVEV (reference sequence). V shed 3 bases and J 0 bases; nucleotides not matched to a gene: 1. The CDR3 is 15 amino acids. The CDR3 nucleotides read TGTGCCAGCAGTTTCGGGACAGCGAACACCGGGGAGCTGTTTTTT. Its protein is CASSFGTANTGELFF.

J is TRBJ2-3 and V is TRBV27; D is perhaps TRBD2 (5 bases). V gave up 3 bases and J gave up 2 bases, with 9 bases separating them. The CDR3 is 14 amino acids. Germline V gene lookup returns CDR1 MNHEY and CDR2 SMNVEV (reference sequence). The CDR3 loop is CASSLSGTTDTQYF. DNA for the CDR3: TGTGCCAGCAGTTTGTCGGGAACCACAGATACGCAGTATTTT.

V and J are TRBV28 and TRBJ1-2; TRBD1 matches 9 bases. The CDR3 is 15 residues long. CDR1 and CDR2 (germline): MDHEN, SYDVKM. V shed 6 bases, J shed 7 bases, and the junction held 12 bases outside the gene matches. This CDR3 is CASRHAVGQGPGYTF. The CDR3 DNA sequence: TGTGCCAGCAGGCACGCCGTTGGACAGGGGCCTGGCTACACCTTC.

The rearrangement links TRBV5-5 to TRBJ1-2; tentative D call: TRBD1 (6 bases). The CDR3 extends over 16 amino acids. In germline, CDR1 is SGHKS, CDR2 YYEKEE (reference sequence). Trimming removed 0 bases from V and 0 bases from J, with 12 bases in between. The CDR3 protein is CASSLGRQEANYGYTF. In nucleotides, the CDR3 is TGTGCCAGCAGCTTGGGGAGACAGGAAGCTAACTATGGCTACACCTTC.

The V and J genes are TRBV11-3 and TRBJ1-2; TRBD1 aligns across 7 bases. CDR1 is SGHNT, CDR2 YENEEA, per germline. V was clipped by 4 bases and J by 8 bases; unmatched bases: 7. CDR3 length equals 13 residues. The CDR3 DNA is TGTGCCAGCAGCTCAACAGGGGAAAAGGGCTACACCTTC. Translated, it gives CASSSTGEKGYTF.

V gene TRBV9 combines with J gene TRBJ2-3; 13 nucleotides match TRBD2. This CDR3 comprises 16 residues. V was pared by 3 bases and J by 3 bases, with 4 bases of the junction left unmatched. Germline V gene sequence: CDR1 SGDLS, CDR2 YYNGEE. The CDR3 DNA is TGTGCCAGCAGCGGGACTAGCGGGAGTGTAACAGATACGCAGTATTTT. Its translation is CASSGTSGSVTDTQYF. Based on the CDR3 plus reference TRBV9 and TRBJ2-3, the full variable domain is DSGVTQTPKHLITATGQRVTLRCSPRSGDLSVYWYQQSLDQGLQFLIQYYNGEERAKGNILERFSAQQFPDLHSELNLSSLELGDSALYFCASSGTSGSVTDTQYFGPGTRLTVL.

The V and J genes are TRBV5-1 and TRBJ2-2; 10 bases agree with TRBD1. This CDR3 has 15 residues. Germline lookup yields CDR1 SGHRS and CDR2 YFSETQ. V lost 4 bases and J lost 2; bases outside the gene matches: 2. The CDR3 is CASSATGGNTGELFF. CDR3 nucleotide sequence: TGCGCCAGCAGCGCGACAGGGGGCAACACCGGGGAGCTGTTTTTT.

The chain carries TRBV28 and TRBJ1-1; 7 nucleotides line up with TRBD1. Germline CDR1 MDHEN, CDR2 SYDVKM. After removal of 7 bases from V and 8 bases from J, the junction contained 13 bases not matched to a gene. This CDR3 has 14 amino acids. The CDR3: CASIKFRDSQEAFF. In DNA, the CDR3 is TGTGCCAGCATTAAATTCCGGGACAGTCAAGAAGCTTTCTTT.

The chain joins TRBV4-1 to TRBJ2-1, with D maybe TRBD1 (6 bases). Trimming cost V 0 bases and J 4 bases, with 7 bases left between them. The CDR3 has 14 amino acids. CDR1 MGHRA and CDR2 YSYEKL come from the germline V gene. CDR3 DNA sequence: TGCGCCAGCAGCCAAGAGGACAGATACAATGAGCAGTTCTTC. Translation: CASSQEDRYNEQFF.

The V and J genes are TRBV11-2 and TRBJ1-1, with TRBD1 matching over 8 bases. This CDR3 has 15 residues. Trimming cost V 5 bases and J 8 bases; bases outside gene matches: 13. Germline V gene data show CDR1 as SGHAT and CDR2 as FQNNGV. In DNA, the CDR3 is TGTGCCAGCAGCGTGACCGGGACAGGTTGGATCGAAGCTTTCTTT. It translates to CASSVTGTGWIEAFF.

The J gene is TRBJ2-3, the V gene TRBV13, with 9 bases aligning to TRBD1. Germline V gives CDR1 PRHDT, CDR2 FYEKMQ (reference sequence). With 5 bases clipped from V and 3 bases from J, the junction kept 6 bases outside the gene matches. The CDR3 is 15 amino acids. The CDR3 reads CASSPRTGETDTQYF. In DNA form, the CDR3 reads TGTGCCAGCAGCCCGAGGACAGGGGAGACAGATACGCAGTATTTT.

This clone was observed a single time. The chain links TRBV9 to TRBJ1-5, with 9 bases fitting TRBD1. The CDR3 spans 16 residues. Trimming removed 4 bases from V and 4 bases from J; junction bases left unmatched: 9. Germline V gives CDR1 SGDLS, CDR2 YYNGEE. The CDR3 DNA sequence: TGTGCCAGCAGCACCGGACAGGGGTTCGAAAATCAGCCCCAGCATTTT. Residues: CASSTGQGFENQPQHF.

V and J are TRBV28 and TRBJ2-7, with D tentatively TRBD2 (5 bases). CDR3 length: 11 amino acids. Germline V lookup: CDR1 MDHEN, CDR2 SYDVKM. V was cut by 8 bases and J by 3 bases, with 8 bases left in between. CDR3 in amino acids: CASSDFYEQYF. CDR3 DNA: TGTGCCAGCTCGGACTTCTACGAGCAGTACTTC.

V gene TRBV7-3 combines with J gene TRBJ2-7; D is perhaps TRBD2 (6 bases). Germline-derived CDR1 and CDR2 are SGHTA and FQGTGA. The CDR3 length is 15 residues. V lost 4 bases and J 0 bases, leaving 13 bases between the germline ends. CDR3 amino acids: CASSSQSGPSYEQYF. DNA of the CDR3: TGTGCCAGCAGCTCACAAAGCGGGCCCTCCTACGAGCAGTACTTC. The complete variable domain, with remaining parts taken from reference TRBV7-3 and TRBJ2-7, reads GAGVSQTPSNKVTEKGKYVELRCDPISGHTALYWYRQSLGQGPEFLIYFQGTGAADDSGLPNDRFFAVRPEGSVSTLKIQRTERGDSAVYLCASSSQSGPSYEQYFGPGTRLTVT.

The rearrangement links TRBV28 to TRBJ1-4; D is unresolved. Trimming took 4 bases from V and 7 from J, leaving 13 bases between them. Germline V gives CDR1 MDHEN, CDR2 SYDVKM. This CDR3 comprises 14 residues. The CDR3 nucleotides read TGTGCCAGCAGTTCTACCGGGGTGGTTGAAAAACTGTTTTTT. This gives the protein CASSSTGVVEKLFF.

This chain joins TRBV7-8 and TRBJ1-5; D is ambiguous. CDR3 length: 17 residues. The germline CDR1 and CDR2 sequences are SGHVS and FQNEAQ. With 5 bases removed from V and 5 bases from J, the gap between germline ends came to 22 bases. CDR3 in amino acids: CASSQSQAGRSHQPQHF. The CDR3 coding sequence is TGTGCCAGCAGCCAAAGCCAGGCTGGCAGGTCGCATCAGCCCCAGCATTTT.